The 32 T cell receptor beta chains below come from one sample, sequenced in a study of blood T cell repertoires in COVID-19. TCRdb's table, derived via immunoSEQ multiplex PCR, lists solely in-frame clones and lacks some. The sample shows around 41,000 clones, around nine tenths of them seen only once. The specimen was peripheral blood. The receptors come from a human donor in a cohort sampled during active COVID-19.

The V and J genes are TRBV19 and TRBJ2-1; maybe TRBD2 (7 bases). V lost 3 bases, J lost 5 bases, and 14 bases lay in between. This CDR3 has 15 residues. The germline gives CDR1 LNHDA, CDR2 SQIVND (reference sequence). The DNA of the CDR3 is TGTGCCAGTAGTATGGGGGGGGGCAAACACAATGAGCAGTTCTTC. Its translation: CASSMGGGKHNEQFF.

The CDR3 reads CASSLGTGGSLSSGNTIYF. In DNA, the CDR3 is TGCGCCAGCAGCTTAGGGACAGGGGGCTCCCTCAGCTCTGGAAACACCATATATTTT. This chain links TRBV5-1 with TRBJ1-3; TRBD1 matches at 12 bases. The germline CDR1 and CDR2 sequences are SGHRS and YFSETQ. The CDR3 sequence is 19 residues long. The V and J ends lost 2 bases and 0 bases, in that order; junction bases with no gene match: 9. The whole variable domain, filled in from reference TRBV5-1 and TRBJ1-3, reads KAGVTQTPRYLIKTRGQQVTLSCSPISGHRSVSWYQQTPGQGLQFLFEYFSETQRNKGNFPGRFSGRQFSNSRSEMNVSTLELGDSALYLCASSLGTGGSLSSGNTIYFGEGSWLTVV.

The chain is built from TRBV7-2 and TRBJ2-7, with D perhaps matching TRBD1 (7 bases). This CDR3 is built from 16 residues. Germline lookup yields CDR1 SGHTA and CDR2 FQGNSA. V lost 6 bases and J 4 bases, leaving 22 bases between the germline ends. CDR3 loop: CASRSPGGGGGYEQYF. CDR3 in DNA: TGTGCCAGCAGGTCACCAGGGGGAGGAGGAGGTTACGAGCAGTACTTC. Using reference TRBV7-2 and TRBJ2-7 for the parts outside the CDR3, the full variable domain is GAGVSQSPSNKVTEKGKDVELRCDPISGHTALYWYRQSLGQGLEFLIYFQGNSAPDKSGLPSDRFSAERTGGSVSTLTIQRTQQEDSAVYLCASRSPGGGGGYEQYFGPGTRLTVT.

The chain carries TRBV28 and TRBJ1-2, with 12 bases identical to TRBD1. Unmatched junction bases numbered 2, after V lost 4 bases and J lost 5 bases. The CDR3 is 14 residues long. Per germline, CDR1 MDHEN and CDR2 SYDVKM. The CDR3 DNA is TGTGCCAGCAGTTGGGGACAGGGGGCATATGGCTACACCTTC. Translating it yields CASSWGQGAYGYTF.

This chain uses TRBV15 with TRBJ1-5, with D hard to call. Germline CDR1 reads LNHNV; CDR2 reads YYDKDF (reference sequence). V was trimmed by 5 bases and J by 1 base, leaving 9 bases between them. The CDR3 runs 14 residues. Here the CDR3 reads CATSHFGSNQPQHF. The CDR3 DNA is TGTGCCACCAGCCACTTCGGGAGCAATCAGCCCCAGCATTTT.

CDR3 DNA sequence: TGTGCCAGCAGCTCGCCAGGCGGGACAGGAAACAATGAGCAGTTCTTC. It encodes CASSSPGGTGNNEQFF. The chain is built from TRBV7-9 and TRBJ2-1; TRBD1 agrees at 8 bases. The V segment lost 4 bases and the J segment 5 bases; nucleotides outside the gene matches: 10. Looked up from germline, CDR1 is SEHNR and CDR2 is FQNEAQ (reference sequence). This CDR3 is built from 16 residues.

In this sample, this clone turned up once. J is TRBJ2-1 and V is TRBV14, with 7 positions matching TRBD1. The J segment lost 6 bases and the V segment lost 4 bases, leaving 9 bases of the junction unmatched. The CDR3 is made up of 15 amino acids. In germline, CDR1 is SGHDN, CDR2 FVKESK. The CDR3 DNA follows: TGTGCCAGCAGCCCGAGACAGGGTGGGTTCAATGAGCAGTTCTTC. This sequence encodes CASSPRQGGFNEQFF.

The V call is TRBV7-9, the J call TRBJ2-4, with 8 nucleotides matching TRBD1. Trimming removed 5 bases from V and 6 bases from J; junction bases left unmatched: 9. CDR3 length equals 15 residues. From germline, CDR1 is SEHNR and CDR2 FQNEAQ (reference sequence). The CDR3 spells CASSARTGFRNIQYF. In DNA form, the CDR3 reads TGTGCCAGCAGCGCCCGGACAGGGTTTAGAAACATTCAGTACTTC.

This sequence joins TRBV3-1 (or the pseudogene TRBV3-2) and TRBJ2-2; weak D call: TRBD2 (5 bases). CDR3 length: 16 amino acids. Trimming shortened V by 3 bases and J by 3 bases, and 14 bases separated the two germline ends. Germline V gives CDR1 LGHDT, CDR2 YNNKEL (reference sequence). For the CDR3, the DNA is TGTGCCAGCAGCCAGGCCTTCGGGCGGGACACCGGGGAGCTGTTTTTT. Its protein is CASSQAFGRDTGELFF.

J is TRBJ1-3 and V is TRBV4-1, with unresolved D. Trimming pared 6 bases from V and 0 bases from J, leaving 12 bases between. This CDR3 has 15 residues. CDR1 and CDR2 (germline): MGHRA, YSYEKL. The CDR3 spells CASRLGVSSGNTIYF. CDR3 nucleotide sequence: TGCGCCAGCAGACTTGGAGTAAGCTCTGGAAACACCATATATTTT.

This rearrangement joins TRBV16 to TRBJ1-2; weak D call: TRBD1 (6 bases). This CDR3 is built from 14 residues. Deletions cut 3 bases from V and 5 bases from J, with 13 bases between. Germline V gene sequence: CDR1 KGHSY, CDR2 FQNENV. CDR3 nucleotides: TGTGCCAGCAGCCATAACAGGGCCGGGTATGGCTACACCTTC. Translated, it gives CASSHNRAGYGYTF.

The chain recombines TRBV5-5 with TRBJ1-1, with TRBD1 matching over 7 bases. V lost 1 base, J lost 4 bases, and 1 base stayed unmatched. The CDR3 loop spans 13 amino acids. Looked up from germline, CDR1 is SGHKS and CDR2 is YYEKEE (reference sequence). The chain's CDR3 is CASSLQGGTEAFF. In DNA, the CDR3 is TGTGCCAGCAGCTTGCAGGGGGGCACTGAAGCTTTCTTT.

The V gene is TRBV5-6, the J gene TRBJ1-5; unclear D gene. With 4 bases removed from V and 2 bases from J, the gap between germline ends came to 13 bases. The CDR3 runs to 15 residues. Germline CDR1 SGHDT, CDR2 YYEEEE. CDR3 DNA sequence: TGTGCCAGCAGCCTTTCCGGGATCCGCAATCAGCCCCAGCATTTT. It specifies CASSLSGIRNQPQHF.

This chain links TRBV5-6 with TRBJ2-7, with 13 bases that match TRBD2. Trimming removed 3 bases from V and 2 bases from J; junction bases left unmatched: 2. This CDR3 is 15 amino acids long. The V gene's germline CDR1 is SGHDT and CDR2 YYEEEE. The CDR3 spells CASSSTSGRAYEQYF. The DNA for the CDR3 is TGTGCCAGCAGCTCAACTAGCGGGAGGGCCTACGAGCAGTACTTC.

The chain recombines TRBV5-1 with TRBJ2-7, with D unclear. There are 14 residues in the CDR3. Trimming took 0 bases from V and 2 from J, leaving 9 bases between them. Germline values: CDR1 SGHRS, CDR2 YFSETQ. CDR3 nucleotides: TGCGCCAGCAGCTTGGTCGCGGAGACCTACGAGCAGTACTTC. As protein: CASSLVAETYEQYF. The complete variable domain, with remaining parts taken from reference TRBV5-1 and TRBJ2-7, reads KAGVTQTPRYLIKTRGQQVTLSCSPISGHRSVSWYQQTPGQGLQFLFEYFSETQRNKGNFPGRFSGRQFSNSRSEMNVSTLELGDSALYLCASSLVAETYEQYFGPGTRLTVT.

This clone was seen a single time. The chain is built from TRBV7-3 and TRBJ2-1; 16 bases align to TRBD2. The germline gives CDR1 SGHTA, CDR2 FQGTGA. Germline trimming cut 2 bases from V and 10 bases from J; bases unmatched to any gene: 8. There are 17 residues in the CDR3. The CDR3 protein is CASSLLGTSGRAHEQFF. In DNA form, the CDR3 reads TGTGCCAGCAGCTTACTGGGGACTAGCGGGAGGGCCCACGAGCAGTTCTTC. Variable domain in full (rest from reference TRBV7-3 and TRBJ2-1): GAGVSQTPSNKVTEKGKYVELRCDPISGHTALYWYRQSLGQGPEFLIYFQGTGAADDSGLPNDRFFAVRPEGSVSTLKIQRTERGDSAVYLCASSLLGTSGRAHEQFFGPGTRLTVL.

The chain recombines TRBV7-9 with TRBJ1-4; 9 bases align to TRBD1. This CDR3 comprises 15 residues. V lost 2 bases and J lost 5; bases outside the gene matches: 3. CDR1 SEHNR and CDR2 FQNEAQ come from the germline V gene (reference sequence). Here the CDR3 DNA reads TGTGCCAGCAGCTTAACCGGGACAGGGAATGAAAAACTGTTTTTT. It translates to CASSLTGTGNEKLFF.

The genes are TRBV12-3 or TRBV12-4 and TRBJ1-5; D is ambiguous. Trimming removed 4 bases at V and 4 bases at J, with 8 bases between. This CDR3 has 13 amino acids. The CDR3 region has the DNA TGTGCCAGCAGTTACGTTGAGAATCAGCCCCAGCATTTT. Residues: CASSYVENQPQHF.

The chain links TRBV7-9 to TRBJ1-2, with 7 bases matching TRBD1. The V and J ends lost 2 bases and 3 bases, in that order; junction bases with no gene match: 0. Germline CDR1 reads SEHNR; CDR2 reads FQNEAQ (reference sequence). The CDR3 covers 13 residues. The CDR3 loop is CASSLQGDYGYTF. CDR3 sequence (DNA): TGTGCCAGCAGCTTACAGGGGGACTATGGCTACACCTTC.

This chain uses TRBV30 with TRBJ1-4; 7 nucleotides match TRBD1. This CDR3 has 15 residues. Germline CDR1 and CDR2: GTSNPN and SVGIG (reference sequence). V gave up 3 bases and J gave up 5 bases; unmatched junction bases: 9. In nucleotides, the CDR3 is TGTGCCTGGAGAACTCCGGGACAGCGGAATGAAAAACTGTTTTTT. As protein: CAWRTPGQRNEKLFF.

This clone was observed a handful of times. The chain is built from TRBV11-3 and TRBJ2-1, with 11 bases identical to TRBD2. The V segment lost 1 base and the J segment 7 bases; nucleotides outside the gene matches: 3. The CDR3 extends over 15 amino acids. Looked up from germline, CDR1 is SGHNT and CDR2 is YENEEA. The CDR3 nucleotides read TGTGCCAGCAGCTTAGGACTAGCGGGAATAAATGAGCAGTTCTTC. Translation gives CASSLGLAGINEQFF.

The rearrangement uses TRBV10-3 and TRBJ2-1; 7 positions match TRBD1. Losses at the gene ends were 6 bases for V and 5 bases for J; bases not matched to a gene: 7. The CDR3 sequence is 14 residues long. Germline V gives CDR1 ENHRY, CDR2 SYGVKD. CDR3 sequence (DNA): TGTGCCATCAGCAAGGGGGCCCCCCACAATGAGCAGTTCTTC. Translating it yields CAISKGAPHNEQFF.

The chain links TRBV5-1 to TRBJ2-3, with 7 bases lining up with TRBD2. V dropped 1 base and J dropped 4; count of bases not matched to a gene: 9. CDR1 is SGHRS and CDR2 is YFSETQ in the germline V gene. The CDR3 contains 16 residues. The CDR3 here is CASSLPAGWDADTQYF. The CDR3 coding sequence is TGCGCCAGCAGCTTGCCAGCGGGATGGGATGCAGATACGCAGTATTTT.

The rearrangement links TRBV28 to TRBJ2-2; D not certain. V was pared by 6 bases and J by 6 bases, with 17 bases between. Germline V gives CDR1 MDHEN, CDR2 SYDVKM. CDR3 length equals 15 residues. CDR3 bases: TGTGCCAGCAGCGCGGTGGATTCGGGTCCCGGGGAGCTGTTTTTT. Its protein product is CASSAVDSGPGELFF.

The rearrangement links TRBV3-1 (or the pseudogene TRBV3-2) to TRBJ2-3, with 7 bases identical to TRBD1. Germline loops: CDR1 LGHDT, CDR2 YNNKEL (reference sequence). CDR3 length: 16 amino acids. V lost 3 bases, J lost 2 bases, and 8 bases stayed unmatched. The CDR3 DNA is TGTGCCAGCAGCCACCGACAGGGAAGGGACACAGATACGCAGTATTTT. It is translated as CASSHRQGRDTDTQYF.

The chain uses TRBV27 and TRBJ1-2, with a weak D call TRBD1 (5 bases). With 3 bases removed from V and 5 bases from J, the gap between germline ends came to 13 bases. This CDR3 has 14 residues. The germline gives CDR1 MNHEY, CDR2 SMNVEV (reference sequence). DNA for the CDR3: TGTGCCAGCAGTTTGTTCAGGGTGGAGTATGGCTACACCTTC. This translates into CASSLFRVEYGYTF.

The V and J genes are TRBV5-8 and TRBJ2-1; 12 nucleotides match TRBD2. Unmatched junction bases numbered 2, after V lost 3 bases and J lost 4 bases. This CDR3 has 15 amino acids. The V gene's germline CDR1 is SGHTS and CDR2 YDEGEE. The CDR3 DNA reads TGTGCCAGCAGCTCGGGACTAGCGGGTTACAATGAGCAGTTCTTC. Amino acids: CASSSGLAGYNEQFF.

This clone was observed a handful of times. The V call is TRBV27, the J call TRBJ1-2; D not certain. The V and J ends lost 6 bases and 8 bases respectively, with 13 bases between them. Germline V gene data show CDR1 as MNHEY and CDR2 as SMNVEV (reference sequence). The length of the CDR3 is 12 residues. The CDR3 is CASSSGRWGYTF. The CDR3 DNA reads TGTGCCAGCAGCTCCGGGAGATGGGGCTACACCTTC.

This rearrangement joins TRBV12-3 or TRBV12-4 to TRBJ2-1; D not resolved. The CDR3 loop spans 11 amino acids. The V gene lost 6 bases and the J gene lost 9 bases, with 9 bases spanning the gap. The CDR3 region is CASSASFEQFF. The CDR3 DNA is TGTGCCAGCAGCGCGTCGTTTGAGCAGTTCTTC.

This clone has just a few counts. V and J are TRBV5-1 and TRBJ2-7; tentative D call: TRBD1 (6 bases). Per germline, CDR1 SGHRS and CDR2 YFSETQ. The CDR3 covers 14 residues. V lost 4 bases and J 4 bases, leaving 15 bases between the germline ends. CDR3 coding DNA: TGCGCCAGCAGCCCGGCAGGGGCCTCGTACGAGCAGTACTTC. Translation: CASSPAGASYEQYF.

This chain uses TRBV29-1 with TRBJ2-3; 9 nucleotides agree with TRBD2. J gave up 3 bases and V 1 base, and 17 bases lay outside the gene matches. Germline V CDR1 and CDR2: SQVTM, ANQGSEA. There are 19 residues in the CDR3. The CDR3 sequence: CSVEVGSGSLWVGTDTQYF. CDR3 DNA: TGCAGCGTTGAAGTAGGTAGCGGGAGTTTGTGGGTCGGAACAGATACGCAGTATTTT.

In DNA form, the CDR3 reads TGTGCCAGCAGTACAATGAACACTGAAGCTTTCTTT. Protein: CASSTMNTEAFF. This sequence joins TRBV12-3 or TRBV12-4 and TRBJ1-1; D gene unclear. This CDR3 has 12 residues. The V end lost 5 bases, the J end lost 0 bases, and 4 bases lay between the germline ends.